Listed below are T cell receptor beta chains from one sample, sequenced in a study of T cell changes during pregnancy in multiple sclerosis. Repertoires were generated with immunoSEQ multiplex PCR, while TCRdb's copy carries only in-frame clones and drops some. The top ten clones hold around 0.41% of a sample with 35,000 to 45,000 clones, roughly 90% of them seen once. The sequencing here drew on CD4+ T cells from peripheral blood mononuclear cells, taken in the third trimester of pregnancy. These receptor sequences come from a female donor with multiple sclerosis, enrolled in a pregnancy study. Both conserved end residues are part of each CDR3. The D gene is left open where the match is weak. Not all rows give a size; the values are once, few, many and, for expanded clones, a class.

v_call	clone_size	j_call	cdr3_length	d_call	cdr3_nt	cdr3_aa
TRBV18	NA	TRBJ2-3	14	NA	TGTGCCAGCTCAATCAACAGGAACACAGATACGCAGTATTTT	CASSINRNTDTQYF
TRBV18	NA	TRBJ1-1	14	NA	TGTGCCAGCTCACCAAGAGGGGAGGGCACTGAAGCTTTCTTT	CASSPRGEGTEAFF
TRBV5-4	NA	TRBJ2-5	15	TRBD2	TGTGCCAGCAGCATTAGCGGGAGGGCCTCGGAGACCCAGTACTTC	CASSISGRASETQYF
TRBV29-1	NA	TRBJ2-1	18	TRBD2	TGCAGCGTCACGGGGGGACTAAGAAGATCGAACTCCTACAATGAGCAGTTCTTC	CSVTGGLRRSNSYNEQFF
TRBV27	few	TRBJ1-5	13	NA	TGTGCCACCGCCCGGCAGACTAATCAGCCCCAGCATTTT	CATARQTNQPQHF
TRBV19	NA	TRBJ1-1	13	TRBD1	TGTGCCAGTAGTATGACAGGGGGGACTGAAGCTTTCTTT	CASSMTGGTEAFF
TRBV6-1	NA	TRBJ2-1	15	NA	TGTGCCAGCAGTGAAGATAGCGGAGTTTTTTATGAGCAGTTCTTC	CASSEDSGVFYEQFF
TRBV5-1	NA	TRBJ2-3	13	NA	TGCGCCAGCAGCTCCCTTCGGGAGGATACGCAGTATTTT	CASSSLREDTQYF
TRBV27	NA	TRBJ1-1	14	NA	TGTGCCAGCAGTTTGGTGGGGCGGAACACTGAAGCTTTCTTT	CASSLVGRNTEAFF
TRBV6-6	NA	TRBJ2-1	16	NA	TGTGCCAGCAGTTACGCCAGGGGATCCGCTGGCAATGAGCAGTTCTTC	CASSYARGSAGNEQFF
TRBV19	NA	TRBJ2-5	15	TRBD2	TGTGCCAGTAACCCTCGGGGAGGGTACCAAGAGACCCAGTACTTC	CASNPRGGYQETQYF
TRBV25-1	once	TRBJ1-5	17	NA	TGTGCCAGCAGGATCCCCTCAGGGAATCAAAGCAATCAGCCCCAGCATTTT	CASRIPSGNQSNQPQHF
TRBV27	NA	TRBJ1-6	12	NA	TGTGCCAGCAGCGATTACGGTTCACCCCTCCACTTT	CASSDYGSPLHF
TRBV27	NA	TRBJ1-1	14	TRBD1	TGTGCCAGCAGTCCAGGGGGCGCAAGGACTGAAGCTTTCTTT	CASSPGGARTEAFF
TRBV10-3	NA	TRBJ1-4	16	TRBD1	TGTGCCATCAGTCCGGACAGGGTTTCATCGATAGAACGGGTGTTTTTT	CAISPDRVSSIERVFF
TRBV25-1	NA	TRBJ1-4	15	NA	TGTGCCAGCAGTGAATGGGGGCCGGGGGGTGAAAAACTGTTTTTT	CASSEWGPGGEKLFF
TRBV5-1	NA	TRBJ2-3	14	TRBD2	TGCGCCAGCAGCTCCGGGACTAGCTCCGATACGCAGTATTTT	CASSSGTSSDTQYF
TRBV18	few	TRBJ1-3	15	TRBD1	TGTGCCAGCTCGGATACAGGGGCCCGAGGAGACACCATATATTTT	CASSDTGARGDTIYF
TRBV5-1	few	TRBJ2-5	15	TRBD2	TGCGCCAGCAGCTTTTCTAGCGGGAAGACGGAGACCCAGTACTTC	CASSFSSGKTETQYF
TRBV10-3	NA	TRBJ2-4	15	NA	TGTGCCATCAAACGGTCGGGGCAGGGGATCAACATTCAGTACTTC	CAIKRSGQGINIQYF
TRBV19	NA	TRBJ2-2	16	TRBD2	TGTGCCAGTACTACCGGGACTAGCGGGCGAACCGGGGAGCTGTTTTTT	CASTTGTSGRTGELFF
TRBV4-1	NA	TRBJ1-2	17	TRBD1	TGCGCCAGCAGCCAAGAAGTGGCCGGGACAGGGGGTATAGGCTACACCTTC	CASSQEVAGTGGIGYTF
TRBV19	once	TRBJ2-3	12	NA	TGTGCCAGTAGTATCGGCACAGATACGCAGTATTTT	CASSIGTDTQYF
TRBV25-1	NA	TRBJ1-1	13	TRBD1	TGTGCCAGCAGACAGGGGGCATTGACTGAAGCTTTCTTT	CASRQGALTEAFF
TRBV2	NA	TRBJ2-7	16	TRBD2	TGTGCCAGTGATGGTAGGCTAGCGGGCGCTGTCTACGAGCAGTACTTC	CASDGRLAGAVYEQYF
TRBV5-1	NA	TRBJ1-4	14	NA	TGCGCCAGCAGCTTGTTAGGGGATAATGAAAAACTGTTTTTT	CASSLLGDNEKLFF
TRBV28	NA	TRBJ1-4	14	TRBD1	TGTGCCAGCGGTGGGACAGGGGGATCTGAAAAACTGTTTTTT	CASGGTGGSEKLFF
TRBV19	NA	TRBJ1-5	15	NA	TGTGCCAGTAGTATAGCGGGGGGTGTAGGACAGCCCCAGCATTTT	CASSIAGGVGQPQHF
TRBV4-1	NA	TRBJ2-1	15	TRBD2	TGCGCCAGCAGCCAAGCGGGAGGGTCCTACAATGAGCAGTTCTTC	CASSQAGGSYNEQFF
TRBV28	NA	TRBJ1-2	15	NA	TGTGCCAGCTCCTCCGGGACACACACCATCTATGGCTACACCTTC	CASSSGTHTIYGYTF
TRBV4-1	NA	TRBJ2-7	15	TRBD2	TGCGCCAGCAGCCTCTTGGGGGGGGACTTTTCCGAGCAGTACTTC	CASSLLGGDFSEQYF